A selection of T cell receptor beta chains follows, all from one sample in a study of T cell responses to AZD1222 COVID-19 vaccine. Using immunoSEQ multiplex PCR, the repertoire was profiled, and TCRdb retains in-frame clones only, with some absent. Of some 150,000 clones detected, 85% to 90% appear once; the ten largest clones hold about a tenth. Specimen: peripheral blood, collected 28 days after the second AZD1222 dose. All receptors derive from an adult who received the AZD1222 COVID-19 vaccine. Both conserved end residues are part of each CDR3. D genes are given only for firm matches. Some rows mark clone size as missing; the rest say once, few, many or name a class of expanded clone.

>TRBJ2-2|TRBV2|-|-
CAGKRTNTGELFF
TGTGCCGGCAAAAGGACTAATACCGGGGAGCTGTTTTTT
>TRBJ2-2|TRBV27|-|-
CASSLLAGHTGELFF
TGTGCCAGCAGTTTATTGGCAGGACACACCGGGGAGCTGTTTTTT
>TRBJ2-3|TRBV7-7|-|TRBD2
CASSPFRTSGGDTQYF
TGTGCTAGCAGCCCCTTTAGGACTAGCGGAGGGGATACGCAGTATTTT
>TRBJ1-4|TRBV4-2|-|-
CASSQDSLEKLFF
TGTGCCAGCAGCCAAGACAGCCTTGAAAAACTGTTTTTT
>TRBJ2-2|TRBV5-8|-|-
CASSPDGGGTGELFF
TGTGCCAGCAGCCCCGACGGAGGGGGCACCGGGGAGCTGTTTTTT
>TRBJ2-1|TRBV6-6|-|TRBD1
CASDEGTGTYNEQFF
TGTGCCAGCGACGAAGGGACAGGTACCTACAATGAGCAGTTCTTC
>TRBJ2-7|TRBV20-1|-|TRBD1
CSTSTGDEQYF
TGCAGTACCTCGACAGGGGACGAGCAGTACTTC
>TRBJ2-7|TRBV5-1|few|-
CASSEMSGHEQYF
TGCGCCAGCAGCGAAATGAGCGGCCACGAGCAGTACTTC
>TRBJ2-7|TRBV19|-|-
CASSEFGRGGQYF
TGTGCCAGTAGTGAGTTCGGCAGGGGCGGGCAGTACTTC
>TRBJ2-2|TRBV27|few|-
CATSLTQGAGELFF
TGTGCCACCAGTCTGACACAGGGCGCCGGGGAGCTGTTTTTT
>TRBJ2-1|TRBV10-3|-|TRBD2
CAISRTSGNFEQFF
TGTGCCATCAGTAGAACTAGCGGGAACTTTGAGCAGTTCTTC
>TRBJ2-1|TRBV6-2/TRBV6-3|-|-
CASSNGATRDEQFF
TGTGCCAGCAGTAACGGGGCCACCAGGGATGAGCAGTTCTTC
>TRBJ2-2|TRBV3-1/TRBV3-2|-|-
CASSQEGGSGELFF
TGTGCCAGCAGCCAAGAAGGAGGATCCGGGGAGCTGTTTTTT
>TRBJ1-2|TRBV4-1|-|-
CASRDPVLRYGYTF
TGCGCCAGCAGGGATCCCGTCCTCAGATATGGCTACACCTTC
>TRBJ2-7|TRBV28|-|TRBD2
CASTGTMSYEQYF
TGTGCCAGCACCGGGACTATGAGCTACGAGCAGTACTTC
>TRBJ1-5|TRBV7-8|-|-
CASSLFRGPVAQHF
TGTGCCAGCAGCTTATTTCGCGGGCCTGTCGCCCAGCATTTT
>TRBJ1-1|TRBV6-5|-|-
CASSWIRGNTEAFF
TGTGCCAGCAGTTGGATCAGGGGGAACACTGAAGCTTTCTTT
>TRBJ1-4|TRBV29-1|-|TRBD1
CSVSRGTGNEKLFF
TGCAGCGTCTCCCGGGGGACAGGGAATGAAAAACTGTTTTTT
>TRBJ2-1|TRBV2|-|TRBD2
CASTITSGRTDEQFF
TGTGCCAGCACCATCACTAGCGGGAGGACGGATGAGCAGTTCTTC
>TRBJ2-1|TRBV28|-|-
CASSWGDSYNEQFF
TGTGCCAGCAGTTGGGGGGACAGTTACAATGAGCAGTTCTTC
>TRBJ1-4|TRBV28|-|-
CASSPLAGAGEKLFF
TGTGCCAGCAGTCCCCTGGCAGGGGCAGGTGAAAAACTGTTTTTT
>TRBJ2-1|TRBV20-1|once|TRBD2
CSASILAGAGEQFF
TGCAGTGCTAGTATTCTAGCGGGAGCGGGTGAGCAGTTCTTC
>TRBJ1-1|TRBV7-2|-|TRBD1
CASQGGVKNTEAFF
TGTGCCAGCCAGGGGGGAGTAAAGAACACTGAAGCTTTCTTT
>TRBJ2-1|TRBV19|-|TRBD2
CASSMWGGPYNEQFF
TGTGCCAGTAGTATGTGGGGAGGGCCCTACAATGAGCAGTTCTTC
>TRBJ2-1|TRBV18|-|-
CASSSGSGEGFHEQFF
TGTGCCAGCTCATCAGGTTCAGGGGAGGGGTTCCATGAGCAGTTCTTC
>TRBJ1-6|TRBV6-2/TRBV6-3|-|-
CASSLRRDNSPLHF
TGTGCCAGCAGTCTACGAAGGGACAATTCACCCCTCCACTTT
>TRBJ2-3|TRBV4-1|once|-
CASSQLPTTDTQYF
TGCGCCAGCAGCCAACTGCCGACCACAGATACGCAGTATTTT
>TRBJ2-1|TRBV2|once|-
CASSEFRAGAYNEQFF
TGTGCCAGCAGTGAATTCCGGGCAGGGGCTTACAATGAGCAGTTCTTC
>TRBJ2-4|TRBV9|-|-
CASSGPTGSAKNIQYF
TGTGCCAGCAGCGGACCGACAGGTTCAGCCAAAAACATTCAGTACTTC
>TRBJ2-1|TRBV28|-|-
CASRKHTRNEQFF
TGTGCCAGCAGAAAACATACCCGAAATGAGCAGTTCTTC
>TRBJ1-5|TRBV10-3|-|TRBD1
CAISGQGAGQPQHF
TGTGCCATCAGCGGACAGGGGGCAGGCCAGCCCCAGCATTTT
>TRBJ2-5|TRBV6-1|-|TRBD2
CASSEVSRGGETQYF
TGTGCCAGCAGTGAAGTATCCCGGGGGGGAGAGACCCAGTACTTC
>TRBJ2-7|TRBV7-2|-|TRBD1
CASSPGTARKQYF
TGTGCCAGCAGCCCCGGGACAGCCCGAAAGCAGTACTTC
>TRBJ1-5|TRBV24-1|-|-
CATSSNGVSNQPQHF
TGTGCCACCAGTTCCAACGGGGTTAGCAATCAGCCCCAGCATTTT
>TRBJ2-5|TRBV7-9|few|TRBD2
CASSYSGTSGRAVETQYF
TGTGCCAGCAGCTACTCCGGGACTAGCGGGAGGGCCGTAGAGACCCAGTACTTC
>TRBJ2-5|TRBV10-1|-|-
CSPDADDIGLRRPQYF
TGCTCCCCCGACGCCGACGACATCGGCCTAAGGAGACCCCAGTACTTC
>TRBJ1-5|TRBV19|-|-
CASTDRAYSNQPQHF
TGTGCCAGTACCGATAGGGCTTATAGCAATCAGCCCCAGCATTTT
>TRBJ1-5|TRBV10-3|-|TRBD1
CAIMRQGYNQPQHF
TGTGCCATCATGCGACAGGGTTACAATCAGCCCCAGCATTTT
>TRBJ2-1|TRBV7-3|-|TRBD2
CASSLGAGVEQFF
TGTGCCAGCAGCTTAGGGGCGGGAGTGGAGCAGTTCTTC
>TRBJ2-5|TRBV4-2|-|TRBD2
CASSQGASGDQETQYF
TGTGCCAGCAGCCAAGGGGCTAGCGGAGATCAAGAGACCCAGTACTTC
>TRBJ2-5|TRBV7-8|-|-
CASSFQGYQETQYF
TGTGCCAGCAGCTTCCAGGGTTACCAAGAGACCCAGTACTTC
>TRBJ2-3|TRBV29-1|-|-
CSVESGEQYF
TGCAGCGTTGAAAGCGGAGAGCAGTATTTT
>TRBJ1-5|TRBV30|-|-
CAWTPGARGNQPQHF
TGTGCCTGGACTCCGGGCGCTCGGGGGAATCAGCCCCAGCATTTT
>TRBJ2-3|TRBV5-4|-|TRBD2
CASSLGAGTDTQYF
TGTGCCAGCAGCTTGGGAGCGGGAACCGATACGCAGTATTTT
>TRBJ1-3|TRBV5-6|few|-
CASSFSPWTAQSGNTIYF
TGTGCCAGCAGCTTCTCTCCTTGGACAGCTCAGTCTGGAAACACCATATATTTT
>TRBJ2-5|TRBV5-1|-|-
CASSADIIQETQYF
TGCGCCAGCAGCGCGGACATAATACAAGAGACCCAGTACTTC